This T cell receptor (beta chain) was profiled in a study of blood T cell repertoires in COVID-19 (TCRdb year 2020). Broadly, across the study: Samples covering the acute and convalescent phases of COVID-19 were provided by collaborators in the United States, Italy and Spain. The samples were drawn from the first 160 participants of the ongoing ImmuneRACE study and from 950 to 1,500 subjects provided by 6 global collaborators. The repertoires were made available in a free public database intended to serve as a resource for research on the immune response to SARS-CoV-2. The prospective study material was composed of cDNA or gDNA derived from T cells, B-cell-depleted T cells, or PBMCs. The sample metadata nearly always contained a de-identified subject ID, COVID-19 status, age in years and sex. Where HLA class I and class II types were available, the types were taken from metadata supplied by the sample provider, not from assay-based typing. The dataset comprised deeply sampled blood TCRbeta repertoires from subjects exposed to, actively infected with, or recovered from COVID-19.

The immunoSEQ Assay, a bias-controlled multiplex PCR, was used to amplify TCRbeta CDR3 regions from genomic DNA. The paper's data handling went like this. Nucleated cell counts per sample were estimated from amplification of reference gene primers within the assay. Sequence reads were collapsed and filtered to measure the absolute abundance of every unique TCRbeta CDR3 rearrangement. For each sample, productive Simpson clonality was calculated as the square root of Simpson's diversity index over productive rearrangements. TCRdb obtained this table from immuneACCESS and retained in-frame rearrangements with V and J assigned. These tables miss some clones; where compared with another copy, unresolved V genes account for less than half of the shortfall, and the remainder is unexplained. Clone size and the V and J calls come from that table; the DNA yielded D and trimming. The sample contains about 35,000 clones, roughly 86% of them found a single time. Less than 55% of the sample lies in the top ten.

The germline V gene yields SQVTM for CDR1 and ANQGSEA for CDR2. V was cut back by 7 bases and J by 8 bases, leaving a gap of 20 bases between them. Including the terminal cysteine and phenylalanine, the CDR3 comprises 14 residues. Only the CDR3 region is kept as DNA, spanning 42 bases read in frame from base 1. Points the paper makes about the study in general: The amount of clinical and demographic metadata varied by source and participant and was provided uncurated.

As regards this clone: The specificity of this receptor is unknown. Per-nucleotide qualities are absent, and no much larger clonotype sits a single base away.

Each collaborating institution followed its own protocols to collect whole blood in K2EDTA tubes. For TCRbeta analysis, collaborator samples were shipped as frozen whole blood, as isolated PBMCs, or as DNA extracted from either sample type. The V and J segments used are TRBV29-1 and TRBJ1-4; the D segment could be TRBD1, given 6 matching bases. This clonotype was obtained from a human donor in a cohort sampled during active COVID-19. The sequenced sample was peripheral blood. The CDR3 corresponds to CSAQGGAGSEKLFF. The sequenced DNA: TGCAGCGCCCAAGGGGGGGCCGGGTCGGAAAAACTGTTTTTT.